The 13 T cell receptor beta chains listed next were all sequenced from one sample in a study of control samples from healthy donors and cancer patients. Method: immunoSEQ multiplex PCR; TCRdb's copy keeps in-frame clones and lacks some. The data hold about 110,000 clones, with approximately 90% observed a single time. Sequencing was performed on blood. These receptors were obtained from a human donor in good health. The donor label of this sample is uncertain.

V is TRBV1 and J is TRBJ2-1; no check of the table's D call, TRBD1, against the DNA was made. TRBV1 is annotated as a pseudogene. The length of the CDR3 is 16 residues. The CDR3 loop reads CTSSRHRGWAYNEQFF. The DNA for the CDR3 is TGCACCAGCAGCCGGCACAGGGGATGGGCTTACAATGAGCAGTTCTTC.

CDR3 loop: CASTLRATGGNTEAFF. CDR3 DNA sequence: TGTGCCAGTACTCTGAGGGCAACAGGGGGGAACACTGAAGCTTTCTTT. The chain has TRBV19 and TRBJ1-1; 8 bases are shared with TRBD1. Germline CDR1 and CDR2: LNHDA and SQIVND (reference sequence). Losses at the gene ends were 7 bases for V and 1 base for J; bases not matched to a gene: 11. This CDR3 has 16 residues.

The chain combines TRBV30 with TRBJ1-1; D call uncertain. Trimming shortened V by 0 bases and J by 4 bases, and 12 bases separated the two germline ends. Germline V gene sequence: CDR1 GTSNPN, CDR2 SVGIG (reference sequence). The CDR3 length is 14 residues. This chain's CDR3 is CAWSVEGVITEAFF. CDR3 in DNA: TGTGCCTGGAGTGTGGAGGGAGTCATCACTGAAGCTTTCTTT. The full variable domain, in which reference TRBV30 and TRBJ1-1 provide the parts outside the CDR3, is SQTIHQWPATLVQPVGSPLSLECTVEGTSNPNLYWYRQAAGRGLQLLFYSVGIGQISSEVPQNLSASRPQDRQFILSSKKLLLSDSGFYLCAWSVEGVITEAFFGQGTRLTVV.

J is TRBJ2-1 and V is TRBV11-2; no reliable D call. This CDR3 is built from 18 residues. V was cut by 3 bases and J by 0 bases, with 18 bases left in between. CDR1 SGHAT and CDR2 FQNNGV come from the germline V gene. This chain's CDR3 is CASSFARSTPSSYNEQFF. Written as DNA, the CDR3 is TGTGCCAGCAGCTTTGCACGTAGCACCCCGAGCTCCTACAATGAGCAGTTCTTC.

This rearrangement joins TRBV11-2 to TRBJ2-2; D unclear. The CDR3 is 12 amino acids. The germline CDR1 and CDR2 sequences are SGHAT and FQNNGV. V was clipped by 7 bases and J by 6 bases, with 9 bases between them. The CDR3 nucleotides are TGTGCCAGCATCACCCGGGCCGGGGAGCTGTTTTTT. It codes for CASITRAGELFF.

CDR3 DNA: TGTGCCAGCAGTGAAGCCGGTGGACAGTTCCGCGACACTGAAGCTTTCTTT. Protein: CASSEAGGQFRDTEAFF. V usage is TRBV6-1 and J usage is TRBJ1-1; maybe TRBD1 (6 bases). The CDR3 length is 17 residues. Germline loops: CDR1 MNHNS, CDR2 SASEGT. V lost 0 bases to trimming and J lost 3 bases, with 17 bases between them.

The gene calls are TRBV4-2 and TRBJ2-2; D is undetermined. Germline V gene sequence: CDR1 LGHNA, CDR2 YNFKEQ. The CDR3 extends over 15 amino acids. V was cut by 0 bases and J by 4 bases, with 9 bases left in between. Here the CDR3 reads CASSQEARSTGELFF. The CDR3 DNA reads TGTGCCAGCAGCCAAGAGGCCAGATCCACCGGGGAGCTGTTTTTT.

The CDR3: CASSVDAVEIYGYTF. For the CDR3, the DNA is TGTGCCAGTAGTGTCGACGCGGTAGAGATCTATGGCTACACCTTC. The rearrangement joins TRBV19 to TRBJ1-2; D not resolved. Germline lookup yields CDR1 LNHDA and CDR2 SQIVND (reference sequence). V lost 5 bases to trimming and J lost 4 bases, with 17 bases between them. The CDR3 covers 15 residues.

The genes are TRBV6-6 and TRBJ2-2, with 9 bases aligning to TRBD1. The CDR3 is 16 residues long. Trimming took 5 bases from V and 4 from J; bases not matched to a gene: 8. Germline lookup yields CDR1 MNHNY and CDR2 SVGAGI (reference sequence). The CDR3 protein is CASSHARQGVTGELFF. DNA of the CDR3: TGTGCCAGCAGTCACGCTCGACAGGGGGTCACCGGGGAGCTGTTTTTT.

In DNA, the CDR3 is TGCAGCGTTAGTCCACAAGTCACAGATACGCAGTATTTT. Protein product: CSVSPQVTDTQYF. This rearrangement joins TRBV29-1 to TRBJ2-3, with D unresolved. The V end was cut by 5 bases, the J end by 2 bases, with 11 bases between. The CDR3 consists of 13 residues. CDR1 SQVTM and CDR2 ANQGSEA come from the germline V gene.

This chain joins TRBV18 and TRBJ1-6, with TRBD1 matching 7 bases. V lost 4 bases to trimming and J lost 8 bases; unmatched junction nucleotides: 8. This CDR3 region has 15 residues. Looked up from germline, CDR1 is KGHSH and CDR2 is LQKENI. The CDR3 loop is CASSQRQGFYSPLHF. In DNA form, the CDR3 reads TGTGCCAGCTCACAACGACAGGGTTTTTATTCACCCCTCCACTTT.

The chain joins TRBV5-1 to TRBJ2-4; D is uncertain. Trimming took 5 bases from V and 6 from J, leaving 15 bases between them. CDR1 is SGHRS, CDR2 YFSETQ, per germline. CDR3 length: 14 residues. CDR3 residues: CASRGTFTGNIQYF. CDR3 coding DNA: TGCGCCAGCAGGGGCACCTTCACCGGAAACATTCAGTACTTC.

The genes are TRBV3-1 (or the pseudogene TRBV3-2) and TRBJ1-1; maybe TRBD1 (5 bases). The CDR3 length is 13 residues. V lost 1 base to trimming and J lost 8 bases, with 11 bases between them. Per the germline V gene, CDR1 is LGHDT and CDR2 is YNNKEL (reference sequence). CDR3 protein: CASSQGGVGEAFF. CDR3 in DNA: TGTGCCAGCAGCCAAGGGGGGGTAGGGGAAGCTTTCTTT.